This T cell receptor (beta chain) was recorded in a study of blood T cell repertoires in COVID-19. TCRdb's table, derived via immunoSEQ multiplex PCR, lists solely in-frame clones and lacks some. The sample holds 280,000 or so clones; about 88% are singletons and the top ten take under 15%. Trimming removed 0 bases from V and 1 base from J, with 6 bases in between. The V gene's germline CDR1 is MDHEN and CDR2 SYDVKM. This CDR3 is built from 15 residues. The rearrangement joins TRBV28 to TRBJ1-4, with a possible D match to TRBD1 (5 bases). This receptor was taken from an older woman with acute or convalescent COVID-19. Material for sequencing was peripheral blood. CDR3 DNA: TGTGCCAGCAGTTTATGGGGGGGAACTAATGAAAAACTGTTTTTT. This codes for CASSLWGGTNEKLFF.